This passage covers 19 T cell receptor beta chains from one sample sequenced in a study of shared clonotypes between healthy human individuals. Terminally differentiated effector memory CD45RA+ cells were left out of the naive CD8 fraction, which was CD45RO-negative and positively selected for CCR7. Here immunoSEQ multiplex PCR was the method, and the copy in TCRdb shows in-frame clones only, minus some. The sample holds about 2 million clones, about 95% seen once. Sequenced input: naive CD8+ T cells sorted from blood. These receptors all come from a man aged 18 to 29 in good health.

V gene TRBV9 combines with J gene TRBJ2-7, with 9 bases aligning to TRBD2. The CDR3 runs to 15 residues. CDR1 and CDR2 from the germline V gene are SGDLS and YYNGEE. Trimming took 3 bases from V and 3 from J; bases not matched to a gene: 7. CDR3 sequence reads: CASSANSGSGYEQYF. The CDR3 DNA is TGTGCCAGCAGCGCCAATAGCGGGAGTGGCTACGAGCAGTACTTC. Variable domain in full (rest from reference TRBV9 and TRBJ2-7): DSGVTQTPKHLITATGQRVTLRCSPRSGDLSVYWYQQSLDQGLQFLIQYYNGEERAKGNILERFSAQQFPDLHSELNLSSLELGDSALYFCASSANSGSGYEQYFGPGTRLTVT.

The V call is TRBV5-8, the J call TRBJ1-1; possibly TRBD1 for D (6 bases). Germline CDR1 SGHTS, CDR2 YDEGEE. The CDR3 is 15 amino acids. The germline V and J ends were trimmed by 2 bases and 3 bases, with 14 bases remaining between them. The CDR3 reads CASSFPGATDTEAFF. The DNA for the CDR3 is TGTGCCAGCAGCTTCCCGGGGGCCACGGACACTGAAGCTTTCTTT.

This chain joins TRBV10-3 and TRBJ2-5; D not certain. Trimming cost V 3 bases and J 1 base, with 6 bases left between them. The CDR3 contains 13 residues. The germline gives CDR1 ENHRY, CDR2 SYGVKD. CDR3 DNA sequence: TGTGCCATCAGTGAAGTGGGCCAAGAGACCCAGTACTTC. Its translation: CAISEVGQETQYF.

J is TRBJ1-1 and V is TRBV19; 8 bases agree with TRBD1. The V gene end was trimmed by 10 bases and the J gene end by 0 bases; junction bases not matched to a gene: 13. The CDR3 consists of 16 residues. CDR1 is LNHDA and CDR2 is SQIVND in the germline V gene (reference sequence). Here the CDR3 DNA reads TGTGCCACCATGAGCCGGGACAGGCACATGAACACTGAAGCTTTCTTT. Its translation: CATMSRDRHMNTEAFF.

The chain recombines TRBV6-5 with TRBJ2-7, with 9 positions matching TRBD2. Trimming cost V 3 bases and J 7 bases; bases outside gene matches: 10. The CDR3 loop spans 15 amino acids. Germline CDR1 and CDR2: MNHEY and SVGAGI. The CDR3 nucleotides read TGTGCCAGCAGTTATCCTATAGCGGGAGTGGGGGAGCAGTACTTC. It specifies CASSYPIAGVGEQYF.

The CDR3 DNA is TGTGCCAGCAGTTACTCAGACAGCTCCTATAATTCACCCCTCCACTTT. Translating gives CASSYSDSSYNSPLHF. J is TRBJ1-6 and V is TRBV6-6; D may be TRBD1 (5 bases). In germline, CDR1 is MNHNY, CDR2 SVGAGI (reference sequence). Trimming shortened V by 0 bases and J by 0 bases, and 6 bases separated the two germline ends. This CDR3 has 16 residues.

The CDR3, as DNA: TGTGCCAGCGCCGGTGGGTTGGCGGGAAGGGAAAACATTCAGTACTTC. Its translation is CASAGGLAGRENIQYF. V gene TRBV27 combines with J gene TRBJ2-4; TRBD2 is a possible D gene (6 bases). The V and J ends lost 8 bases and 5 bases respectively, with 22 bases between them. Per germline, CDR1 MNHEY and CDR2 SMNVEV (reference sequence). The CDR3 consists of 16 residues.

The chain uses TRBV7-9 and TRBJ2-7, with D hard to call. CDR1 is SEHNR, CDR2 FQNEAQ, per germline (reference sequence). With 5 bases removed from V and 6 bases from J, the gap between germline ends came to 11 bases. This CDR3 region has 12 residues. CDR3 loop: CASSPPMGEQYF. In nucleotides, the CDR3 is TGTGCCAGCAGCCCCCCTATGGGCGAGCAGTACTTC.

The chain recombines TRBV10-1 with TRBJ1-2; 7 nucleotides match TRBD1. J was trimmed by 4 bases and V by 3 bases; bases with no gene match: 5. The CDR3 loop spans 14 amino acids. CDR1 is WNHNN and CDR2 is SYGVQD in the germline V gene (reference sequence). CDR3 nucleotide sequence: TGCGCCAGCAGTGACGGGACAGACTTCTATGGCTACACCTTC. This sequence encodes CASSDGTDFYGYTF.

Regarding this clone: The same CDR3 arises from other DNA sequences in this sample as well. V gene TRBV27 combines with J gene TRBJ2-7; 7 nucleotides line up with TRBD1. Looked up from germline, CDR1 is MNHEY and CDR2 is SMNVEV (reference sequence). This CDR3 region has 13 residues. V lost 4 bases, J lost 3 bases, and 3 bases stayed unmatched. The chain's CDR3 is CASSSAGGYEQYF. The CDR3 coding sequence is TGTGCCAGCAGTTCCGCAGGGGGCTACGAGCAGTACTTC.

The gene calls are TRBV10-3 and TRBJ2-7, with D hard to call. Trimming removed 6 bases at V and 6 bases at J, with 9 bases between. From germline, CDR1 is ENHRY and CDR2 SYGVKD. The CDR3 length is 11 residues. CDR3 DNA: TGTGCCATCAGGTGGGGAACCGAGCAGTACTTC. This encodes CAIRWGTEQYF.

As concerns this clone: Different DNA sequences within this sample yield the same CDR3. The CDR3 here is CASSQDFSGANVLTF. Written as DNA, the CDR3 is TGCGCCAGCAGCCAAGATTTCTCCGGGGCCAACGTCCTGACTTTC. The chain is built from TRBV4-3 and TRBJ2-6; D gene uncertain. This CDR3 is 15 amino acids long. V lost 0 bases, J lost 4 bases, and 7 bases lay in between. CDR1 and CDR2 from the germline V gene are LGHNA and YSLEER.

The chain combines TRBV29-1 with TRBJ2-5; 8 bases line up with TRBD1. The ends lost 7 bases at V and 5 bases at J; junction bases unmatched: 12. CDR3 length: 14 amino acids. Germline V gene data show CDR1 as SQVTM and CDR2 as ANQGSEA. CDR3 DNA sequence: TGCAGCGCTGATCACCAGGGGGCAGGGGAGACCCAGTACTTC. Its protein product is CSADHQGAGETQYF.

CDR3 sequence reads: CASGTGHSYEQYF. The CDR3 bases are TGTGCCAGCGGGACGGGGCACTCCTACGAGCAGTACTTC. This sequence joins TRBV6-5 and TRBJ2-7, with D perhaps being TRBD1 or TRBD2 (5 bases each). V was clipped by 8 bases and J by 0 bases, with 11 bases between them. Looked up from germline, CDR1 is MNHEY and CDR2 is SVGAGI. The CDR3 runs to 13 residues.

The gene calls are TRBV2 and TRBJ1-5, with 9 bases that match TRBD1. This CDR3 spans 18 amino acids. V lost 4 bases and J lost 0; bases outside the gene matches: 10. Germline CDR1 is SNHLY and CDR2 is FYNNEI. For the CDR3, the DNA is TGTGCCAGCAGTGTCTCTTCCACAGGGGGCCTTAGCAATCAGCCCCAGCATTTT. This codes for CASSVSSTGGLSNQPQHF.

The table lists this clone with a count of one. The chain employs TRBV6-5 and TRBJ2-3, with D tentatively TRBD2 (6 bases). Germline CDR1 reads MNHEY; CDR2 reads SVGAGI. The CDR3 is 15 residues long. V gave up 1 base and J gave up 1 base, with 9 bases separating them. The CDR3 sequence is CASSYFGGGTDTQYF. The DNA of the CDR3 is TGTGCCAGCAGTTACTTCGGGGGTGGCACAGATACGCAGTATTTT.

The rearrangement links TRBV7-2 to TRBJ1-2; no clear D gene. V lost 5 bases and J 3 bases, leaving 1 base between the germline ends. The CDR3 is made up of 10 amino acids. Germline lookup yields CDR1 SGHTA and CDR2 FQGNSA. In DNA form, the CDR3 reads TGTGCCAGCAGCGACTATGGCTACACCTTC. It yields the protein CASSDYGYTF.

The V gene is TRBV15, the J gene TRBJ1-6, with 8 bases aligning to TRBD1. This CDR3 contains 14 residues. The germline V gene has CDR1 LNHNV and CDR2 YYDKDF (reference sequence). V lost 5 bases to trimming and J lost 9 bases; unmatched junction nucleotides: 6. CDR3 coding DNA: TGTGCCACCAGCGAGACAGGGGTCGGTTCACCCCTCCACTTT. Protein product: CATSETGVGSPLHF.

The gene calls are TRBV13 and TRBJ2-4; D is possibly TRBD2 (5 bases). CDR1 and CDR2 from the germline V gene are PRHDT and FYEKMQ (reference sequence). V was cut by 0 bases and J by 8 bases, with 14 bases left in between. This CDR3 contains 15 residues. The CDR3 reads CASSLGAGWRDIQYF. The CDR3 region has the DNA TGTGCCAGCAGCTTAGGAGCAGGTTGGCGGGACATTCAGTACTTC.